These 27 T cell receptor beta chains came from one sample sequenced in a study of long-term antiretroviral therapy in people with HIV. They ran version v3.0 of the immunoSEQ assay at survey level. Sequencing was performed with immunoSEQ multiplex PCR; in TCRdb, only in-frame clones are kept and a portion is missing. The sample yields about 24,000 clones, about 91% seen once. The material was unsorted PBMCs, obtained 1.8 years before starting antiretroviral therapy. Receptor source: a man between 45 and 60 years old with HIV.

V and J are TRBV15 and TRBJ2-5; D is possibly TRBD1 (6 bases). Deletions cut 4 bases from V and 1 base from J, with 13 bases between. Germline V gene sequence: CDR1 LNHNV, CDR2 YYDKDF (reference sequence). The CDR3 contains 15 residues. CDR3 sequence: CATSKGVGIQETQYF. The CDR3 bases are TGTGCCACCAGCAAGGGGGTCGGGATCCAAGAGACCCAGTACTTC.

Here the CDR3 DNA reads TGTGCCAGCAGCCTGGGGACAGATATTTCCACAGATACGCAGTATTTT. Protein sequence: CASSLGTDISTDTQYF. The gene calls are TRBV11-3 and TRBJ2-3, with TRBD1 matching 7 bases. This CDR3 is 16 amino acids long. The V and J ends lost 5 bases and 2 bases, in that order; junction bases with no gene match: 10. The germline V gene has CDR1 SGHNT and CDR2 YENEEA. Complete variable domain (other parts from reference TRBV11-3 and TRBJ2-3): EAGVVQSPRYKIIEKKQPVAFWCNPISGHNTLYWYLQNLGQGPELLIRYENEEAVDDSQLPKDRFSAERLKGVDSTLKIQPAELGDSAVYLCASSLGTDISTDTQYFGPGTRLTVL.

V usage is TRBV5-1 and J usage is TRBJ2-5, with 14 bases aligning to TRBD2. V lost 0 bases, J lost 1 base, and 2 bases stayed unmatched. The CDR3 contains 17 residues. Germline CDR1 and CDR2: SGHRS and YFSETQ. CDR3 in DNA: TGCGCCAGCAGCTTGGGGACTAGCGGGAGGATCCAAGAGACCCAGTACTTC. This codes for CASSLGTSGRIQETQYF.

The V call is TRBV9, the J call TRBJ2-2; D gene uncertain. V was cut by 4 bases and J by 3 bases, with 7 bases left in between. Germline loops: CDR1 SGDLS, CDR2 YYNGEE. The CDR3 loop spans 13 amino acids. The CDR3 DNA reads TGTGCCAGCAGCATTGAGTACACCGGGGAGCTGTTTTTT. It codes for CASSIEYTGELFF.

The CDR3 reads CATSVGGDLNEQFF. DNA of the CDR3: TGTGCCACCAGCGTAGGGGGGGACCTTAATGAGCAGTTCTTC. This sequence joins TRBV15 and TRBJ2-1; D may be TRBD2 (7 bases). Germline V lookup: CDR1 LNHNV, CDR2 YYDKDF (reference sequence). Trimming pared 5 bases from V and 7 bases from J, leaving 15 bases between. The CDR3 is 14 residues long.

The chain employs TRBV11-3 and TRBJ2-7; TRBD1 aligns across 8 bases. The CDR3 has 19 residues. The junction had 19 bases not matched to a gene; V was cut back by 4 bases and J by 2 bases. Looked up from germline, CDR1 is SGHNT and CDR2 is YENEEA. The CDR3 loop is CASSCLVPWGQANPYEQYF. As DNA, the CDR3 is TGTGCCAGCAGCTGCTTAGTGCCCTGGGGACAGGCTAACCCCTACGAGCAGTACTTC.

This rearrangement joins TRBV9 to TRBJ2-7; 9 bases fit TRBD1. V lost 2 bases to trimming and J lost 2 bases; unmatched junction nucleotides: 5. The CDR3 sequence is 15 residues long. The V gene's germline CDR1 is SGDLS and CDR2 YYNGEE. This CDR3 reads CASSVGTGKTYEQYF. For the CDR3, the DNA is TGTGCCAGCAGCGTCGGGACAGGGAAAACCTACGAGCAGTACTTC.

V is TRBV5-6 and J is TRBJ2-2; no definite D call. Germline CDR1 and CDR2: SGHDT and YYEEEE. This CDR3 spans 15 amino acids. Trimming took off 0 bases at V and 0 bases at J, with 6 bases between the two ends. CDR3 DNA sequence: TGTGCCAGCAGCTTGGGACTCACGAACACCGGGGAGCTGTTTTTT. This sequence encodes CASSLGLTNTGELFF.

V is TRBV28 and J is TRBJ2-7; the D call may be TRBD1 or TRBD2 (5 bases each). CDR1 is MDHEN, CDR2 SYDVKM, per germline. Trimming shortened V by 5 bases and J by 7 bases, and 18 bases separated the two germline ends. The length of the CDR3 is 14 residues. CDR3 nucleotide sequence: TGTGCCAGCAGTACTTTGGCTCTTTGGGGGGAGCAGTACTTC. Encoded protein: CASSTLALWGEQYF.

The V and J genes are TRBV18 and TRBJ2-7; 9 nucleotides agree with TRBD2. The CDR3 loop spans 15 amino acids. Germline CDR1 and CDR2: KGHSH and LQKENI. With V trimmed by 3 bases and J by 5 bases, 8 bases remained unmatched. The CDR3 spells CASSPNSGSSHEQYF. CDR3 bases: TGTGCCAGCTCACCGAATAGCGGGAGTAGTCACGAGCAGTACTTC.

The chain has TRBV10-3 and TRBJ2-2; 14 nucleotides align to TRBD2. Unmatched junction bases numbered 5, after V lost 5 bases and J lost 6 bases. The CDR3 extends over 16 amino acids. Germline values: CDR1 ENHRY, CDR2 SYGVKD. The CDR3 region is CAISSRLAGGPGELFF. The CDR3 DNA reads as TGTGCCATCAGTTCCAGACTAGCGGGGGGGCCCGGGGAGCTGTTTTTT.

V gene TRBV5-1 combines with J gene TRBJ1-2; 10 bases agree with TRBD1. Unmatched junction bases numbered 2, after V lost 0 bases and J lost 3 bases. Germline V gene lookup returns CDR1 SGHRS and CDR2 YFSETQ. CDR3 length: 15 amino acids. The CDR3 protein is CASSLGGTGDYGYTF. CDR3 nucleotides: TGCGCCAGCAGCTTGGGTGGGACAGGGGACTATGGCTACACCTTC. Together with reference TRBV5-1 and TRBJ1-2, the CDR3 gives the full variable domain: KAGVTQTPRYLIKTRGQQVTLSCSPISGHRSVSWYQQTPGQGLQFLFEYFSETQRNKGNFPGRFSGRQFSNSRSEMNVSTLELGDSALYLCASSLGGTGDYGYTFGSGTRLTVV.

The chain combines TRBV5-5 with TRBJ2-2; TRBD1 might be the D (6 bases). The CDR3 is 15 residues long. CDR1 is SGHKS, CDR2 YYEKEE, per germline (reference sequence). Trimming cost V 6 bases and J 7 bases, with 19 bases left between them. The CDR3 loop is CASTFSTGNHGELFF. The CDR3 coding sequence is TGTGCCAGCACCTTCTCTACAGGGAACCACGGGGAGCTGTTTTTT.

V gene TRBV9 combines with J gene TRBJ2-5; D remains ambiguous. The V gene lost 4 bases and the J gene lost 5 bases, with 12 bases spanning the gap. CDR3 length equals 13 residues. Germline V gene sequence: CDR1 SGDLS, CDR2 YYNGEE. Here the CDR3 DNA reads TGTGCCAGCAGCTCCGTGCCAGGCGAGACCCAGTACTTC. This codes for CASSSVPGETQYF.

This chain connects TRBV6-1 to TRBJ1-5; 9 positions match TRBD1. The trim removed 6 bases at V and 2 bases at J, leaving 5 bases unmatched. The germline V gene encodes CDR1 MNHNS and CDR2 SASEGT. The CDR3 has 15 amino acids. CDR3 sequence (DNA): TGTGCCAGCAGCCGACAGGGGGGTGGCAATCAGCCCCAGCATTTT. Protein sequence: CASSRQGGGNQPQHF.

The chain has TRBV4-3 and TRBJ2-3; perhaps TRBD2 as D (6 bases). V was cut by 1 base and J by 4 bases, with 9 bases left in between. Germline values: CDR1 LGHNA, CDR2 YSLEER. This CDR3 contains 14 residues. The CDR3, as DNA: TGCGCCAGCAGCCAAGTTGGAGGGGCAGATACGCAGTATTTT. Its protein is CASSQVGGADTQYF.

This clone appeared a single time. This chain links TRBV28 with TRBJ2-5, with TRBD1 identical over 7 bases. Per germline, CDR1 MDHEN and CDR2 SYDVKM. There are 13 residues in the CDR3. With V trimmed by 4 bases and J by 2 bases, 1 base remained unmatched. CDR3 bases: TGTGCCAGCAGTTCGGGACAGCAAGAGACCCAGTACTTC. Amino acid sequence: CASSSGQQETQYF.

This chain connects TRBV19 to TRBJ2-7; a weak D match, TRBD2 (5 bases). The V end lost 3 bases, the J end lost 0 bases, and 18 bases lay between the germline ends. This CDR3 spans 17 amino acids. CDR1 and CDR2 (germline): LNHDA, SQIVND (reference sequence). In nucleotides, the CDR3 is TGTGCCAGTAGTATCCGAATCAAGGACGGAGGCTCCTACGAGCAGTACTTC. Protein product: CASSIRIKDGGSYEQYF.

V gene TRBV21-1 combines with J gene TRBJ2-1. TRBV21-1 is flagged as a pseudogene. There are 15 residues in the CDR3. The CDR3, as DNA: TGTGCCAGCAGCAGATTATATACCCACTACAATGAGCAGTTCTTC. Its translation is CASSRLYTHYNEQFF.

This clone was seen a handful of times. This chain joins TRBV6-6 and TRBJ2-7; 8 bases match TRBD1. This CDR3 is built from 14 residues. Germline CDR1 reads MNHNY; CDR2 reads SVGAGI (reference sequence). Trimming removed 5 bases from V and 2 bases from J; junction bases left unmatched: 5. The CDR3 region has the DNA TGTGCCAGCAGTCCCTCGGGACAGGCCTACGAGCAGTACTTC. It encodes CASSPSGQAYEQYF.

This chain connects TRBV9 to TRBJ2-2; D might be TRBD2 (5 bases). The CDR3 loop spans 15 amino acids. Germline V gene sequence: CDR1 SGDLS, CDR2 YYNGEE. Trimming took 0 bases from V and 6 from J, leaving 12 bases between them. Here the CDR3 DNA reads TGTGCCAGCAGCGTAGGAGCTAGCTTCCCCGGGGAGCTGTTTTTT. Its protein product is CASSVGASFPGELFF.

The V call is TRBV19, the J call TRBJ2-7; 9 bases fit TRBD1. The CDR3 sequence is 14 residues long. Germline V gives CDR1 LNHDA, CDR2 SQIVND (reference sequence). The J segment lost 0 bases and the V segment lost 6 bases, leaving 3 bases of the junction unmatched. The CDR3 region has the DNA TGTGCCAGTAGCCGGGACAGGGACTCCTACGAGCAGTACTTC. This translates into CASSRDRDSYEQYF.

This chain connects TRBV6-5 to TRBJ1-4; no firm D call. Germline V lookup: CDR1 MNHEY, CDR2 SVGAGI. The V and J ends lost 5 bases and 0 bases respectively, with 7 bases between them. The CDR3 loop spans 14 amino acids. CDR3 in amino acids: CASSRSATNEKLFF. The CDR3, as DNA: TGTGCCAGCAGTAGGAGTGCAACTAATGAAAAACTGTTTTTT.

Only a few counts were recorded for this clone. The chain employs TRBV30 and TRBJ1-6; D not resolved. Per the germline V gene, CDR1 is GTSNPN and CDR2 is SVGIG (reference sequence). The V and J ends lost 3 bases and 0 bases respectively, with 6 bases between them. The CDR3 sequence is 14 residues long. This CDR3 is CAWRESSYNSPLHF. The CDR3 DNA is TGTGCCTGGAGAGAGAGCTCCTATAATTCACCCCTCCACTTT.

The J gene is TRBJ2-3, the V gene TRBV5-1, with 10 positions matching TRBD2. Germline V lookup: CDR1 SGHRS, CDR2 YFSETQ. The CDR3 is 16 residues long. V shed 5 bases and J 5 bases; nucleotides not matched to a gene: 11. CDR3 amino acids: CASRKLAGGEGDTQYF. The CDR3 DNA reads as TGCGCCAGCAGAAAGTTAGCGGGGGGCGAGGGAGATACGCAGTATTTT. The entire variable domain, with the rest obtained from reference TRBV5-1 and TRBJ2-3, is as follows: KAGVTQTPRYLIKTRGQQVTLSCSPISGHRSVSWYQQTPGQGLQFLFEYFSETQRNKGNFPGRFSGRQFSNSRSEMNVSTLELGDSALYLCASRKLAGGEGDTQYFGPGTRLTVL.

The count of this clone is one. The rearrangement uses TRBV19 and TRBJ2-7, with D unclear. The CDR3 is 11 amino acids. The germline gives CDR1 LNHDA, CDR2 SQIVND (reference sequence). V was trimmed by 3 bases and J by 7 bases, leaving 7 bases between them. The CDR3 region has the DNA TGTGCCAGTAGTATCCGGTGGGAGCAGTACTTC. Its translation is CASSIRWEQYF.

The chain uses TRBV7-2 and TRBJ1-3; TRBD1 matches 10 bases. The junction had 6 bases not matched to a gene; V was cut back by 5 bases and J by 2 bases. Per germline, CDR1 SGHTA and CDR2 FQGNSA. The CDR3 totals 16 residues. For the CDR3, the DNA is TGTGCCAGCAGCCCGGACAGGGGGACTGCTGGAAACACCATATATTTT. This translates into CASSPDRGTAGNTIYF.